This T cell receptor (beta chain) derives from a study of T cells after yellow fever vaccination. This clonotype has a count of ten or more. The CDR3 spans 14 residues. The germline CDR1 and CDR2 sequences are KGHSH and LQKENI. The V gene lost 2 bases and the J gene lost 0 bases, with 7 bases spanning the gap. TCRdb redid the calling of the 5' RACE reads with MiXCR, one entry per CDR3 protein. The sample consists of about 430,000 distinct CDR3 sequences, around 20% of them appearing once. The chain has TRBV18 and TRBJ1-1; no reliable D call. The sample in question was PBMCs, obtained before the yellow fever booster vaccination. The receptor was derived from a man younger than 35 who received the YFV17D yellow fever vaccine. CDR3 amino acids: CASSPGVMNTEAFF. CDR3 nucleotide sequence: TGTGCCAGCTCACCAGGGGTGATGAACACTGAAGCTTTCTTT.